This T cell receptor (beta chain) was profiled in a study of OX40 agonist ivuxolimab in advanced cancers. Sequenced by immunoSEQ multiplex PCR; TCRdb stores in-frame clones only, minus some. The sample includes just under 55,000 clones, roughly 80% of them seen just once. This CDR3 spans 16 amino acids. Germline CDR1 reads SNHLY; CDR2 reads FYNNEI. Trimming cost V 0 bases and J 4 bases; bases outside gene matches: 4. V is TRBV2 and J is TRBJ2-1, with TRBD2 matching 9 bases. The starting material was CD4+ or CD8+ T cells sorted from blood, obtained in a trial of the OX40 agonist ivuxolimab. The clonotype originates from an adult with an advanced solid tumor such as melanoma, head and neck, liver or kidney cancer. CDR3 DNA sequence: TGTGCCAGCAGTGAAGCCCGGCTAGCGGGGTACAATGAGCAGTTCTTC. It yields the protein CASSEARLAGYNEQFF. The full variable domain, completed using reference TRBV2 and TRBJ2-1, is EPEVTQTPSHQVTQMGQEVILRCVPISNHLYFYWYRQILGQKVEFLVSFYNNEISEKSEIFDDQFSVERPDGSNFTLKIRSTKLEDSAMYFCASSEARLAGYNEQFFGPGTRLTVL.